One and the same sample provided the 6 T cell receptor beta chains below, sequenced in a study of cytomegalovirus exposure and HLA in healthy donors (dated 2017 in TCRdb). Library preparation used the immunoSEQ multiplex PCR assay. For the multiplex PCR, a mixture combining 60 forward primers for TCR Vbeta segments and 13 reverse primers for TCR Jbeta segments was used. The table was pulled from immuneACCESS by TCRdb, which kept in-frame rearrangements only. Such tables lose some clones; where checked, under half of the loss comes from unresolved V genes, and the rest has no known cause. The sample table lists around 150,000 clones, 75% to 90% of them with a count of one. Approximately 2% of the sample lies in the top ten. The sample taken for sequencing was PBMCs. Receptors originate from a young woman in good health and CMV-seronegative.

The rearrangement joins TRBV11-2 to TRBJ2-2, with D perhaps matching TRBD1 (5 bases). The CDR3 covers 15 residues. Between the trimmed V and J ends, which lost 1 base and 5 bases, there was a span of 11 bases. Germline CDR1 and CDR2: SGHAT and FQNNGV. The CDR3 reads CASSLGAGLTGELFF. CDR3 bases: TGTGCCAGCAGCTTAGGAGCAGGGCTGACCGGGGAGCTGTTTTTT.

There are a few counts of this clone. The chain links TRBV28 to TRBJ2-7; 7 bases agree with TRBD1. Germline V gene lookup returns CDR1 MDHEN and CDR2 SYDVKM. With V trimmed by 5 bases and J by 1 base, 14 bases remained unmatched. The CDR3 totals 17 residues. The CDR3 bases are TGTGCCAGCAGTGGAACCTACAGGGGATCGGAGTCCTACGAGCAGTACTTC. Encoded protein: CASSGTYRGSESYEQYF.

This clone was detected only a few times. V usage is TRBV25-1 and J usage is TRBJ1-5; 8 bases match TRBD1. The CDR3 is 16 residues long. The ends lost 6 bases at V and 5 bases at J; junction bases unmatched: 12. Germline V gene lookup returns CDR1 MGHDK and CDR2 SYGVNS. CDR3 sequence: CASSAPGQVDHQPQHF. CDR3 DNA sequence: TGTGCCAGCAGCGCCCCGGGACAGGTTGACCATCAGCCCCAGCATTTT.

The CDR3: CASSRFSGTVNTGELFF. CDR3 in DNA: TGCGCCAGCAGCCGTTTTTCCGGGACAGTGAACACCGGGGAGCTGTTTTTT. The chain carries TRBV5-1 and TRBJ2-2, with 7 bases matching TRBD1. The germline CDR1 and CDR2 sequences are SGHRS and YFSETQ. V dropped 4 bases and J dropped 1; count of bases not matched to a gene: 10. The length of the CDR3 is 17 residues.

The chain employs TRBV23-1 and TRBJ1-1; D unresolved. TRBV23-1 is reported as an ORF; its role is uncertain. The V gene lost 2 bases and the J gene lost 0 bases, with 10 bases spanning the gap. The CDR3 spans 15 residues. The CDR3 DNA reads TGCGCCAGCAGTCAACCAGTTTTTATGAACACTGAAGCTTTCTTT. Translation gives CASSQPVFMNTEAFF.

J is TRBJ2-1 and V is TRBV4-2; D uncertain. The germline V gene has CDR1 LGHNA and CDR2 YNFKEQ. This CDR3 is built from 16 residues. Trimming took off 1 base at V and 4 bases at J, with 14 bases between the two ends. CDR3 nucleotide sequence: TGTGCCAGCAGCCAAGGTGTCAGCGCCGGATACAATGAGCAGTTCTTC. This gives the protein CASSQGVSAGYNEQFF.